This T cell receptor beta chain was sequenced during a study of OX40 agonist ivuxolimab in advanced cancers. Overall study context: Every patient in dose escalation had hepatocellular carcinoma, melanoma, renal cell or head and neck cancer.

Sequencing was performed with immunoSEQ multiplex PCR; in TCRdb, only in-frame clones are kept and a portion is missing. The top ten hold approximately 2.2% of the sample, which has approximately 67,000 clones, more than 85% seen once. The CDR3 totals 12 residues. The germline gives CDR1 MDHEN, CDR2 SYDVKM. V was cut by 10 bases and J by 1 base, with 10 bases left in between. This sequence originates from an adult with an advanced solid tumor such as melanoma, head and neck, liver or kidney cancer. The chain links TRBV28 to TRBJ2-5; no firm D call. This specimen consisted of CD4+ or CD8+ T cells sorted from blood, obtained in a trial of the OX40 agonist ivuxolimab. The CDR3 nucleotides are TGTGCCACCCTATCCCCCCAAGAGACCCAGTACTTC. Translated: CATLSPQETQYF. The full variable domain, rest sourced from reference TRBV28 and TRBJ2-5, is DVKVTQSSRYLVKRTGEKVFLECVQDMDHENMFWYRQDPGLGLRLIYFSYDVKMKEKGDIPEGYSVSREKKERFSLILESASTNQTSMYLCATLSPQETQYFGPGTRLLVL.